Each of the 12 T cell receptor beta chains below was sequenced from the same sample in a study of T-cell reconstitution after alpha-beta-depleted transplantation in children. This sample's TCRbeta library carried unique molecular identifier barcodes. MiXCR, applied by TCRdb to the PCR reads, yields one record per CDR3 protein. This repertoire shows 300,000 to 350,000 distinct CDR3 sequences, around 25% found once; its top ten account for around 9.9%. Sequenced here: PBMCs, mostly from graft donor cells, sampled 180 days after TCRalphabeta/CD19-depleted stem cell transplant. These receptors all come from a male patient younger than 18 who had a stem cell transplant for acute lymphoblastic leukemia, so the T cells may come from the graft donor.

This clonotype was seen more than once but under ten times. The chain has TRBV29-1 and TRBJ2-7; 9 bases are a match to TRBD1. The CDR3 has 14 amino acids. In germline, CDR1 is SQVTM, CDR2 ANQGSEA. With V trimmed by 3 bases and J by 0 bases, 3 bases remained unmatched. The CDR3 DNA reads TGCAGCGTTGAGGAGGGACAGGGCTCCTACGAGCAGTACTTC. Residues: CSVEEGQGSYEQYF.

With regard to this clonotype: A much larger clone lies one base from this, so it may be a read error. The chain has TRBV5-1 and TRBJ2-1; 8 nucleotides line up with TRBD2. The CDR3 is made up of 15 amino acids. CDR1 SGHRS and CDR2 YFSETQ come from the germline V gene. The CDR3 is CASSLVREGYNEHFF. The CDR3 DNA follows: TGCGCCAGCAGCTTGGTCCGGGAGGGTTACAATGAGCATTTCTTC.

This clonotype showed up just a few times. This chain joins TRBV9 and TRBJ2-3; D uncertain. CDR1 and CDR2 from the germline V gene are SGDLS and YYNGEE. Trimming pared 0 bases from V and 5 bases from J, leaving 10 bases between. There are 14 residues in the CDR3. The CDR3 region is CASSVGQVKDTQYF. CDR3 in DNA: TGTGCCAGCAGCGTAGGGCAGGTTAAAGATACGCAGTATTTT. The variable domain in full, with the rest retrieved from reference TRBV9 and TRBJ2-3, is DSGVTQTPKHLITATGQRVTLRCSPRSGDLSVYWYQQSLDQGLQFLIQYYNGEERAKGNILERFSAQQFPDLHSELNLSSLELGDSALYFCASSVGQVKDTQYFGPGTRLTVL.

The sample holds a few counts of this clonotype. The chain carries TRBV6-1 and TRBJ1-1, with D hard to call. The V gene lost 7 bases and the J gene lost 0 bases, with 3 bases spanning the gap. Germline V gene data show CDR1 as MNHNS and CDR2 as SASEGT. This CDR3 spans 11 amino acids. CDR3 sequence: CASKVNTEAFF. For the CDR3, the DNA is TGTGCCAGCAAGGTGAACACTGAAGCTTTCTTT.

J is TRBJ2-2 and V is TRBV4-2, with D uncertain. The CDR3 contains 15 residues. Germline V gene sequence: CDR1 LGHNA, CDR2 YNFKEQ. Trimming cost V 1 base and J 3 bases, with 9 bases left between them. This CDR3 is CASSQARSHTGELFF. CDR3 DNA sequence: TGTGCCAGCAGCCAAGCACGAAGCCACACCGGGGAGCTGTTTTTT.

V usage is TRBV20-1 and J usage is TRBJ2-7; D not certain. Germline CDR1 is DFQATT and CDR2 is SNEGSKA (reference sequence). V lost 1 base to trimming and J lost 0 bases, with 10 bases between them. This CDR3 spans 14 amino acids. DNA of the CDR3: TGCAGTGCTAGAGCCTTAAAGAGCTCCTACGAGCAGTACTTC. Its protein is CSARALKSSYEQYF.

The chain employs TRBV5-1 and TRBJ1-1; D is possibly TRBD1 (5 bases). The V end lost 4 bases, the J end lost 3 bases, and 13 bases lay between the germline ends. CDR1 SGHRS and CDR2 YFSETQ come from the germline V gene. The CDR3 has 14 amino acids. This CDR3 is CASSRGTVDTEAFF. The CDR3 DNA reads as TGCGCCAGCAGCAGGGGTACTGTCGACACTGAAGCTTTCTTT.

The rearrangement links TRBV7-3 to TRBJ2-1, with TRBD2 matching over 9 bases. Germline CDR1 reads SGHTA; CDR2 reads FQGTGA. With V trimmed by 6 bases and J by 6 bases, 9 bases remained unmatched. CDR3 size: 15 residues. The CDR3 is CASRPTSGPLNEQFF. CDR3 DNA: TGTGCCAGCAGGCCGACTAGCGGTCCTCTCAATGAGCAGTTCTTC.

V usage is TRBV7-4 and J usage is TRBJ2-4; a possible D gene is TRBD2 (6 bases). The V end was cut by 2 bases, the J end by 6 bases, with 23 bases between. From germline, CDR1 is SGHVT and CDR2 SQSDAQ. CDR3 length equals 18 residues. CDR3 in DNA: TGTGCCAGCAGCTTACGACGGGGACGACTGGAGGGGATAAACATTCAGTACTTC. Encoded protein: CASSLRRGRLEGINIQYF.

This clonotype was detected a few times. The chain uses TRBV21-1 and TRBJ2-2; the DNA was not compared with TRBD2, the D call given in the table. TRBV21-1 has pseudogene status. This CDR3 comprises 16 residues. CDR3 amino acids: CASSKSSGSNTGELFF. In DNA form, the CDR3 reads TGTGCCAGCAGCAAGTCTAGCGGCTCGAACACCGGGGAGCTGTTTTTT.

The rearrangement uses TRBV27 and TRBJ2-1; D is undetermined. The germline V and J ends were trimmed by 2 bases and 6 bases, with 8 bases remaining between them. Germline V lookup: CDR1 MNHEY, CDR2 SMNVEV (reference sequence). The CDR3 runs 13 residues. The CDR3 loop is CASSLNSFNEQFF. The CDR3 nucleotides are TGTGCCAGCAGTTTAAACAGCTTCAATGAGCAGTTCTTC.

This clonotype was observed a handful of times. This chain connects TRBV7-3 to TRBJ1-5; D ambiguous. With 3 bases removed from V and 2 bases from J, the gap between germline ends came to 11 bases. Germline CDR1 SGHTA, CDR2 FQGTGA. This CDR3 is 15 amino acids long. The CDR3: CASSFGVMGNQPQHF. CDR3 in DNA: TGTGCCAGCAGCTTCGGGGTAATGGGCAATCAGCCCCAGCATTTT.